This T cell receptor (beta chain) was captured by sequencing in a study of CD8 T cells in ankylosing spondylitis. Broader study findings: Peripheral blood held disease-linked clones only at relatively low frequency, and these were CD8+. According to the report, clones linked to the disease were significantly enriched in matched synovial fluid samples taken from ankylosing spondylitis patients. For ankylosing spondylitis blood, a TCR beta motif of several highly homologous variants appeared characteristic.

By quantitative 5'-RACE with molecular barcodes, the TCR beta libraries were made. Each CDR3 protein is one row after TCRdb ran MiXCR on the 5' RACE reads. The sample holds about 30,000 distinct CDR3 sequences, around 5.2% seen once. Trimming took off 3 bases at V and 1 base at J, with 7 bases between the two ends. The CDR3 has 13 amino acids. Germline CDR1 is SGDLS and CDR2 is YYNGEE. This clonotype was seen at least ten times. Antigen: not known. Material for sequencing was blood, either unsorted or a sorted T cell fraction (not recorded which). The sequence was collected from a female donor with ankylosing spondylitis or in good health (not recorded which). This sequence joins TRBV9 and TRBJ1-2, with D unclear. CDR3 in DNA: TGTGCCAGCAGCGAGAATATTAACTATGGCTACACCTTC. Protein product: CASSENINYGYTF. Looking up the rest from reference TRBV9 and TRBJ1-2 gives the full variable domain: DSGVTQTPKHLITATGQRVTLRCSPRSGDLSVYWYQQSLDQGLQFLIQYYNGEERAKGNILERFSAQQFPDLHSELNLSSLELGDSALYFCASSENINYGYTFGSGTRLTVV.